Following are 14 T cell receptor beta chains from one sample sequenced in a study of T cells in Graves' hyperthyroidism and ophthalmopathy. Using RNA transcripts as the source, TCR beta CDR3 regions were amplified. An initial round of RT-PCR targeting the TCR CDR3 relied on the HTBI primer set. Each CDR3 protein is one row after TCRdb ran MiXCR on the multiplex PCR reads. Of some 500,000 distinct CDR3 sequences in the sample, around 15% are singletons; the top ten hold about 29%. Input material: blood. These receptor sequences come from a woman aged 30 to 39 with Graves' ophthalmopathy.

This clonotype has just a few counts. The chain links TRBV29-1 to TRBJ2-2, with no clear D. The V gene lost 1 base and the J gene lost 1 base, with 10 bases spanning the gap. Per the germline V gene, CDR1 is SQVTM and CDR2 is ANQGSEA. The CDR3 is made up of 15 amino acids. The chain's CDR3 is CSVEGTAENTGELFF. The CDR3 nucleotides are TGCAGCGTTGAAGGGACGGCAGAGAACACCGGGGAGCTGTTTTTT.

The chain has TRBV19 and TRBJ2-1; 7 bases match TRBD2. The CDR3 contains 17 residues. CDR1 is LNHDA and CDR2 is SQIVND in the germline V gene (reference sequence). V gave up 1 base and J gave up 8 bases; unmatched junction bases: 14. The CDR3 spells CASSIVSGGPGAHEQFF. CDR3 DNA sequence: TGTGCCAGTAGTATAGTATCGGGAGGCCCTGGGGCCCATGAGCAGTTCTTC. Filled out from reference TRBV19 and TRBJ2-1, the complete variable domain reads DGGITQSPKYLFRKEGQNVTLSCEQNLNHDAMYWYRQDPGQGLRLIYYSQIVNDFQKGDIAEGYSVSREKKESFPLTVTSAQKNPTAFYLCASSIVSGGPGAHEQFFGPGTRLTVL.

At least ten counts were recorded for this clonotype. V is TRBV30 and J is TRBJ1-5; unclear D gene. V gave up 5 bases and J gave up 4 bases, with 12 bases separating them. The CDR3 runs to 13 residues. Germline values: CDR1 GTSNPN, CDR2 SVGIG (reference sequence). CDR3 sequence reads: CAWETGYNQPQHF. The CDR3 region has the DNA TGTGCCTGGGAAACGGGATATAATCAGCCCCAGCATTTT.

Only a few counts were recorded for this clonotype. The J gene is TRBJ2-5, the V gene TRBV10-2; D remains ambiguous. V lost 7 bases and J 3 bases, leaving 15 bases between the germline ends. Germline loops: CDR1 WSHSY, CDR2 SAAADI. The CDR3 is made up of 14 amino acids. The CDR3 here is CASTKWSLEETQYF. Written as DNA, the CDR3 is TGCGCCAGCACCAAATGGAGCCTCGAAGAGACCCAGTACTTC.

This clonotype came up many times. This rearrangement joins TRBV2 to TRBJ2-5; weak D call: TRBD2 (5 bases). Germline CDR1 and CDR2: SNHLY and FYNNEI. The CDR3 has 11 amino acids. V was trimmed by 6 bases and J by 4 bases, leaving 6 bases between them. Written as DNA, the CDR3 is TGTGCCAGCAGGGCGGGAGAGACCCAGTACTTC. The encoded protein is CASRAGETQYF.

This clonotype showed up many times. V is TRBV2 and J is TRBJ1-2; D not resolved. Between the trimmed V and J ends, which lost 2 bases and 3 bases, there was a span of 16 bases. This CDR3 comprises 16 residues. The germline V gene has CDR1 SNHLY and CDR2 FYNNEI. For the CDR3, the DNA is TGTGCCAGCAGTGAAAAACTAATAGGGCCGTACTATGGCTACACCTTC. This sequence encodes CASSEKLIGPYYGYTF.

The gene calls are TRBV10-3 and TRBJ1-1, with 7 bases that match TRBD1. V lost 2 bases to trimming and J lost 1 base; unmatched junction nucleotides: 10. The CDR3 covers 17 residues. Per germline, CDR1 ENHRY and CDR2 SYGVKD. The CDR3 spells CAISEPTNRGQNTEAFF. The CDR3 DNA reads TGTGCCATCAGTGAGCCAACCAACAGGGGCCAGAACACTGAAGCTTTCTTT.

This clonotype was seen a handful of times. The V call is TRBV6-1, the J call TRBJ1-5; the D is unclear. The V end was cut by 1 base, the J end by 4 bases, with 14 bases between. This CDR3 is built from 16 residues. The V gene's germline CDR1 is MNHNS and CDR2 SASEGT. This CDR3 is CASSEGEGGPNQPQHF. The CDR3 region has the DNA TGTGCCAGCAGTGAAGGGGAGGGTGGGCCTAATCAGCCCCAGCATTTT.

This chain's CDR3 is CSAGGVGVAGANVLTF. DNA of the CDR3: TGCAGTGCCGGGGGGGTCGGTGTCGCTGGGGCCAACGTCCTGACTTTC. This sequence joins TRBV20-1 and TRBJ2-6; 8 nucleotides match TRBD2. V was pared by 6 bases and J by 2 bases, with 9 bases of the junction left unmatched. Germline CDR1 DFQATT, CDR2 SNEGSKA (reference sequence). The CDR3 sequence is 16 residues long.

The table lists this clonotype with many counts. The chain links TRBV27 to TRBJ2-2; D remains unclear. CDR3 length: 13 residues. Trimming shortened V by 6 bases and J by 0 bases, and 5 bases separated the two germline ends. The germline gives CDR1 MNHEY, CDR2 SMNVEV (reference sequence). CDR3 sequence reads: CASSFPNTGELFF. CDR3 DNA sequence: TGTGCCAGCAGCTTCCCGAACACCGGGGAGCTGTTTTTT.

Ten or more counts support this clonotype. The chain employs TRBV28 and TRBJ2-3; no reliable D call. V dropped 6 bases and J dropped 4 bases, with 5 bases sitting between them. The CDR3 sequence is 11 residues long. The germline gives CDR1 MDHEN, CDR2 SYDVKM. CDR3 sequence (DNA): TGTGCCAGCAGCTTTTCAGATACGCAGTATTTT. Translated: CASSFSDTQYF.

The chain is built from TRBV7-2 and TRBJ2-1; 9 bases line up with TRBD1. J was trimmed by 8 bases and V by 4 bases; bases with no gene match: 12. The germline V gene has CDR1 SGHTA and CDR2 FQGNSA. The CDR3 loop spans 16 amino acids. The CDR3 region has the DNA TGTGCCAGCAGCTCTTCGGGGACAGGGTATTTTGATGAGCAGTTCTTC. It is translated as CASSSSGTGYFDEQFF.

The chain is built from TRBV18 and TRBJ2-6; D gene ambiguous. The V end lost 1 base, the J end lost 0 bases, and 10 bases lay between the germline ends. Germline V lookup: CDR1 KGHSH, CDR2 LQKENI. CDR3 length: 17 residues. The CDR3 DNA reads as TGTGCCAGCTCACCACTTTTCCTGAACTCTGGGGCCAACGTCCTGACTTTC. Its protein is CASSPLFLNSGANVLTF. Full variable domain (outside the CDR3, taken from reference TRBV18 and TRBJ2-6): NAGVMQNPRHLVRRRGQEARLRCSPMKGHSHVYWYRQLPEEGLKFMVYLQKENIIDESGMPKERFSAEFPKEGPSILRIQQVVRGDSAAYFCASSPLFLNSGANVLTFGAGSRLTVL.

As for this clonotype: A read error is possible here, since a much larger clone lies one base away. The conserved phenylalanine or tryptophan is not found at the CDR3 terminus, so this likely reflects a read error. The chain carries TRBV12-3 or TRBV12-4 and TRBJ1-5; D ambiguous. V was trimmed by 5 bases and J by 4 bases, leaving 6 bases between them. The CDR3 extends over 12 amino acids. CDR3 nucleotide sequence: TGTGCCAGCAGTCCTACAAATCAGCCCCAGCATTCT. This translates into CASSPTNQPQHS.